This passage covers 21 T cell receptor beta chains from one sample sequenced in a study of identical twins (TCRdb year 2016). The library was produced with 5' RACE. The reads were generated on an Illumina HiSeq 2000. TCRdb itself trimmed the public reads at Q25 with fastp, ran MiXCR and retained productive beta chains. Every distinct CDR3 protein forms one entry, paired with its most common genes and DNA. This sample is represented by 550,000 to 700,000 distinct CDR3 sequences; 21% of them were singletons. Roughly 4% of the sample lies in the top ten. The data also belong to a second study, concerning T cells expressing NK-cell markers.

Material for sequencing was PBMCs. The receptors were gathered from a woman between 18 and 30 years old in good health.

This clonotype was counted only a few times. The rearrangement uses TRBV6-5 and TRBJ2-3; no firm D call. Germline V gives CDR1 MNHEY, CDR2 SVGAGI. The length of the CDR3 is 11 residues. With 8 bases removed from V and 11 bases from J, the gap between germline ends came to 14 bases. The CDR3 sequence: CASRLHSVQYF. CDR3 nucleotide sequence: TGTGCCAGCCGACTTCACTCGGTGCAGTATTTT.

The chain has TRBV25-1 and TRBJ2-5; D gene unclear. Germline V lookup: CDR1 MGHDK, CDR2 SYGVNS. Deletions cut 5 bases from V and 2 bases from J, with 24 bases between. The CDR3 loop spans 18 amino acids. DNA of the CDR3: TGTGCCAGCAGTAGCCAAGCCGTATCCCGGCAAGCACAAGAGACCCAGTACTTC. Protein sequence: CASSSQAVSRQAQETQYF.

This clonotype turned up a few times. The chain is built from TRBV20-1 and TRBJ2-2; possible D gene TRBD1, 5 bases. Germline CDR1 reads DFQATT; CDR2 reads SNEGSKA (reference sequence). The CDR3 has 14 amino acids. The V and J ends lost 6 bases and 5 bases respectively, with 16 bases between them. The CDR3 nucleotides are TGCAGTGCGGACACAGGCGTTGGAACCGGGGAGCTGTTTTTT. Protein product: CSADTGVGTGELFF.

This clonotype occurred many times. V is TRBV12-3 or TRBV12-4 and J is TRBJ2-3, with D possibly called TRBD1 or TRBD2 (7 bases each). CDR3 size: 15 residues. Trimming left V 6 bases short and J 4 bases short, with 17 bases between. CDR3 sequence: CASSYRGGGSDTQYF. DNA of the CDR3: TGTGCCAGCAGCTACAGGGGAGGGGGTTCAGATACGCAGTATTTT.

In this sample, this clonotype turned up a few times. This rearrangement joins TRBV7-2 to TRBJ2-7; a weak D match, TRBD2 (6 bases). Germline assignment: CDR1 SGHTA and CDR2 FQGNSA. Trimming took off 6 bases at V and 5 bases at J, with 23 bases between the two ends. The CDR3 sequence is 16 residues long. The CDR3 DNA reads TGTGCCAGCAGTCCCTCAGGGCCGTGGGAGGTCCACGAGCAGTACTTC. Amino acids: CASSPSGPWEVHEQYF. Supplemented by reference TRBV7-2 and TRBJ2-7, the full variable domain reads GAGVSQSPSNKVTEKGKDVELRCDPISGHTALYWYRQSLGQGLEFLIYFQGNSAPDKSGLPSDRFSAERTGGSVSTLTIQRTQQEDSAVYLCASSPSGPWEVHEQYFGPGTRLTVT.

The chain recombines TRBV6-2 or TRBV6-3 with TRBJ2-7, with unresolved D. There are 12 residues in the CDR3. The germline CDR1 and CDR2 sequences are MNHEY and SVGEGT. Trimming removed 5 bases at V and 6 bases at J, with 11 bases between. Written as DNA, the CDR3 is TGTGCCAGCAGTCTCTTTGTAGCCGAGCAGTACTTC. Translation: CASSLFVAEQYF.

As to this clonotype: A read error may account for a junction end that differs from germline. The CDR3, as DNA: TGCACCAGCATCCAAACCTACCGGCAGGGCCAAGAAGACCAGTACTTC. Its translation is CTSIQTYRQGQEDQYF. The rearrangement uses TRBV27 and TRBJ2-5, with a weak D call TRBD1 (5 bases). The germline gives CDR1 MNHEY, CDR2 SMNVEV (reference sequence). This CDR3 has 16 residues.

For the CDR3, the DNA is TGTGCCAGCAGGGAGGGACTAGCGTTCACAGATACGCAGTATTTT. This encodes CASREGLAFTDTQYF. The genes are TRBV12-3 or TRBV12-4 and TRBJ2-3, with 10 bases identical to TRBD2. The CDR3 spans 15 residues. V trimming: 6 bases; J trimming: 2 bases; junction bases outside the gene matches: 5.

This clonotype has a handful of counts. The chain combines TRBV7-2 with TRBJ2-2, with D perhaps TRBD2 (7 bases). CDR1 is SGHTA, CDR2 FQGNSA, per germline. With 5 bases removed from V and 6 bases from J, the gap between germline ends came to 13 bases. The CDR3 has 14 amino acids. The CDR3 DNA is TGTGCCAGCAGCCAAGGGGGGGGTTCCGGGGAGCTGTTTTTT. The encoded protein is CASSQGGGSGELFF.

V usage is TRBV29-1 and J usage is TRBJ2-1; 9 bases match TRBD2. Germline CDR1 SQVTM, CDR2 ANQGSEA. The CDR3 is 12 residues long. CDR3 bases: TGCAATAGCGGGAGTTCCTACAATGAGCAGTTCTTC. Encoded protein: CNSGSSYNEQFF.

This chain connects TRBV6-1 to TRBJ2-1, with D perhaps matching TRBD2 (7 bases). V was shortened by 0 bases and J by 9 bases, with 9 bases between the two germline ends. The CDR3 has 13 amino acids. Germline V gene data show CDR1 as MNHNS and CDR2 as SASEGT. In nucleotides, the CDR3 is TGTGCCAGCAGTGAAGCGGGAGGGGGTGAGCAGTTCTTC. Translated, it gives CASSEAGGGEQFF.

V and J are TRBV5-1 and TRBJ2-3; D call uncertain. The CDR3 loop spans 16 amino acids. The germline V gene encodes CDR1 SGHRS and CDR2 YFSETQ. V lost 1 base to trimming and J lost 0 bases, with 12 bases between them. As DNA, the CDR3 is TGCGCCAGCAGCTTGACGAGGAACCCTAGCACAGATACGCAGTATTTT. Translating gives CASSLTRNPSTDTQYF.

The CDR3 DNA sequence: TGTGCCAGCAGCCTGGGACTCCGAGCATGGTTCTTC. It encodes CASSLGLRAWFF. J is TRBJ2-1 and V is TRBV6-5; a possible D gene is TRBD2 (6 bases). The germline V and J ends were trimmed by 6 bases and 15 bases, with 18 bases remaining between them. Germline assignment: CDR1 MNHEY and CDR2 SVGAGI. This CDR3 comprises 12 residues.

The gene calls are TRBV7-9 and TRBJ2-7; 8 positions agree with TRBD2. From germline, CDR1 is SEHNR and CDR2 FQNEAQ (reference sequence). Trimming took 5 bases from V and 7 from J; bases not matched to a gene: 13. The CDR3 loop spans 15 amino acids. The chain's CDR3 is CASSRAGTRDREQYF. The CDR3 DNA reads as TGTGCCAGCAGCCGAGCCGGGACTAGGGACCGGGAGCAGTACTTC. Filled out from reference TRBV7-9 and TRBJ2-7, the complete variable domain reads DTGVSQNPRHKITKRGQNVTFRCDPISEHNRLYWYRQTLGQGPEFLTYFQNEAQLEKSRLLSDRFSAERPKGSFSTLEIQRTEQGDSAMYLCASSRAGTRDREQYFGPGTRLTVT.

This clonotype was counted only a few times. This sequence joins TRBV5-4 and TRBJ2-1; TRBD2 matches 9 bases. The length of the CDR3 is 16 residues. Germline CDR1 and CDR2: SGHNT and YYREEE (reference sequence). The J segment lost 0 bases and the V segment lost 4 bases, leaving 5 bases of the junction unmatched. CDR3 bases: TGTGCCAGCAGCGACGGACTAGCGCTCTCCTACAATGAGCAGTTCTTC. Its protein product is CASSDGLALSYNEQFF.

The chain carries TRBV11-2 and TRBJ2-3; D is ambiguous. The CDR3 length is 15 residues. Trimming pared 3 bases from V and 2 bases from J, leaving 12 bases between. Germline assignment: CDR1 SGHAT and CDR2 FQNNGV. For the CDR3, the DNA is TGTGCCAGCAGCTTGGGGTTCCGGGCCACAGATACGCAGTATTTT. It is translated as CASSLGFRATDTQYF.

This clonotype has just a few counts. The CDR3 DNA follows: TGTGCCAGCAGCTTAGTGGACGCGGGTGGCTACACCTTC. Amino acid sequence: CASSLVDAGGYTF. This sequence joins TRBV7-9 and TRBJ1-2; D remains unclear. Germline-derived CDR1 and CDR2 are SEHNR and FQNEAQ (reference sequence). Trimming cost V 1 base and J 7 bases, with 10 bases left between them. CDR3 length: 13 residues.

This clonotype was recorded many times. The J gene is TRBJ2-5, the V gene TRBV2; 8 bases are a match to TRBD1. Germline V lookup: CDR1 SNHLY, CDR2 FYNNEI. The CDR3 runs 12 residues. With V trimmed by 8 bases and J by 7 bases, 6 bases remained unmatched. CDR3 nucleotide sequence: TGTGCCAGCCCTGACAGGGGTGGGACCCAGTACTTC. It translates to CASPDRGGTQYF.

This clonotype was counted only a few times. CDR3 sequence (DNA): TGCAGTGCGACCCGACAGGGCGGCAATCAGCCCCAGCATTTT. Residues: CSATRQGGNQPQHF. J is TRBJ1-5 and V is TRBV20-1; 7 bases line up with TRBD1. The CDR3 totals 14 residues. V trimming: 6 bases; J trimming: 2 bases; junction bases outside the gene matches: 7. Germline CDR1 DFQATT, CDR2 SNEGSKA (reference sequence).

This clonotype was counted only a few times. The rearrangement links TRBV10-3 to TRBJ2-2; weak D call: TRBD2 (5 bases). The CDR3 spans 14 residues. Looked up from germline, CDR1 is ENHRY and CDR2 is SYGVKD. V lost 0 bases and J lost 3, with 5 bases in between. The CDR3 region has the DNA TGTGCCATCAGTGAGTCGGGAGACACCGGGGAGCTGTTTTTT. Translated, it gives CAISESGDTGELFF.

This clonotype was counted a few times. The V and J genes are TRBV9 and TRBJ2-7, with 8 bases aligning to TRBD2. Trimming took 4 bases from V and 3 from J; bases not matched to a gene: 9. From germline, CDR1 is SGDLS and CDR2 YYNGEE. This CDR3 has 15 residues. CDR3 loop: CASSLTGLEIYEQYF. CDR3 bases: TGTGCCAGCAGCCTTACGGGACTAGAGATCTACGAGCAGTACTTC.